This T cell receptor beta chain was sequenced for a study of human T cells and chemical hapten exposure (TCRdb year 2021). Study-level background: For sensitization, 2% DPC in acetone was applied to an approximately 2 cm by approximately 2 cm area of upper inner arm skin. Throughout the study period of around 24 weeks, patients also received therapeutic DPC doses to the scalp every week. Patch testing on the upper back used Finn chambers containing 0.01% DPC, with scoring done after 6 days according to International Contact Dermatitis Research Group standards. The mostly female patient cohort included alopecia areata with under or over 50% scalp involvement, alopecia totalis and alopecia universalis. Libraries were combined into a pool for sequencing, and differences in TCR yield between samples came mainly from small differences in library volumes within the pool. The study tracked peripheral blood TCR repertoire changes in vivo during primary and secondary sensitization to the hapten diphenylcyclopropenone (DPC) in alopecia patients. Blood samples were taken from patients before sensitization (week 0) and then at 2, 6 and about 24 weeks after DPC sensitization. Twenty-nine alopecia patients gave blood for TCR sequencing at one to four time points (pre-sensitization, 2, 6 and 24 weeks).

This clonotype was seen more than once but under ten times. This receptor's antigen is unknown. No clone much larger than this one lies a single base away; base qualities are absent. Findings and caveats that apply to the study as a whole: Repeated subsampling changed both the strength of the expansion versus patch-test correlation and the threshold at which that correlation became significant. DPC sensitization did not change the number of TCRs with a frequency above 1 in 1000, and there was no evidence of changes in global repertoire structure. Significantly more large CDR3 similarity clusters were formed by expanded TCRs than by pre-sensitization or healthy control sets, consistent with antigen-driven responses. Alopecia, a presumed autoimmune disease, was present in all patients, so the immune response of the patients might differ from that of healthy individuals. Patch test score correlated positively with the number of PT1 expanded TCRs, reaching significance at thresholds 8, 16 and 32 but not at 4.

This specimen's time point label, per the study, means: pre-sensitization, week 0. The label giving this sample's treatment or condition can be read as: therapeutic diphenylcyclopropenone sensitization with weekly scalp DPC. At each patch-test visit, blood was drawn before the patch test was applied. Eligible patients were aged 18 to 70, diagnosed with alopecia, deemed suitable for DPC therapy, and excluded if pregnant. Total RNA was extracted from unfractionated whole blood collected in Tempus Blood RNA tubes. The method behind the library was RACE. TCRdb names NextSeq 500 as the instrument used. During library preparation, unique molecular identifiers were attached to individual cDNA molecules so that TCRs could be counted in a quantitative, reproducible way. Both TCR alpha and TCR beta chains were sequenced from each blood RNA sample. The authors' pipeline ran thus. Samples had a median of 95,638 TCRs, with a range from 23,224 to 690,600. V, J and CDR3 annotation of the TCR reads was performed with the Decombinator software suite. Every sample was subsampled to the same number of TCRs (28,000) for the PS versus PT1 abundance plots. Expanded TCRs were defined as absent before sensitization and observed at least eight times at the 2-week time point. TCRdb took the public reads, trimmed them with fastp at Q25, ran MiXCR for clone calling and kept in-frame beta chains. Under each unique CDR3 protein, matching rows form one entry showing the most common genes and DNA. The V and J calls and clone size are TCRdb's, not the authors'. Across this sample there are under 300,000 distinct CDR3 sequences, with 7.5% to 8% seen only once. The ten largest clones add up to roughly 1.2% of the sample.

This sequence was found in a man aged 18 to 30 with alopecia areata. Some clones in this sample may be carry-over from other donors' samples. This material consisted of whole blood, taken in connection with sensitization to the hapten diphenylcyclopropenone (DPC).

CDR3 sequence: CASSQDGSSNQPQHF. The nucleotide sequence is TGCGCCAGCAGCCAAGATGGCAGTAGCAATCAGCCCCAGCATTTT. The chain links TRBV4-3 with TRBJ1-5; no D gene is confidently identified. The germline V gene supplies CDR1 LGHNA and CDR2 YSLEER. From the cysteine through the phenylalanine, the CDR3 covers 15 amino acids. The kept DNA is CDR3 alone, 45 bases in frame from the first base. The junction carries 6 bases between V and J, which are trimmed by 0 bases and 0 bases respectively.